This record concerns one TCR beta chain sequence. These data originate in a study of cytomegalovirus exposure and HLA in healthy donors. The length of the CDR3 is 17 residues. Trimming removed 2 bases from V and 1 base from J; junction bases left unmatched: 4. Germline V gives CDR1 MDHEN, CDR2 SYDVKM. PCR involved 60 Vbeta and 13 Jbeta primers. Data came from immunoSEQ multiplex PCR; TCRdb stores just in-frame clones and leaves some out. The top ten clones hold about 3% of a sample with 120,000 to 150,000 clones, 64% of them seen once. This TCR derives from a woman in her 30s in good health and CMV-seropositive. The sequencing sample was made of PBMCs. This chain joins TRBV28 and TRBJ2-2, with 10 bases fitting TRBD2. CDR3 protein: CASSLVTSGENTGELFF. In DNA, the CDR3 is TGTGCCAGCAGTTTAGTCACTAGCGGGGAGAACACCGGGGAGCTGTTTTTT.